A selection of T cell receptor beta chains follows, all from one sample in a study of blood T cell repertoires in COVID-19. Repertoires were generated with immunoSEQ multiplex PCR, while TCRdb's copy carries only in-frame clones and drops some. The repertoire holds some 150,000 clones, with under 90% as singletons. Material: peripheral blood. These receptors were obtained from a woman aged 55 to 70 with active or convalescent COVID-19. CDR3s include the opening cysteine and the closing phenylalanine or tryptophan. A D gene is named only where the DNA matches it firmly. Expanded clones are given a class, and other clones once, few, many or no size at all.

CDR3 length	D gene	clone size	V gene	J gene	CDR3 protein	CDR3 DNA
15	TRBD1	NA	TRBV10-3	TRBJ2-2	CAIRGDRANTGELFF	TGTGCCATCAGGGGGGACAGGGCTAACACCGGGGAGCTGTTTTTT
14	NA	NA	TRBV18	TRBJ2-2	CASSPSVLTGELFF	TGTGCCAGCTCACCATCAGTATTGACCGGGGAGCTGTTTTTT
14	NA	NA	TRBV2	TRBJ1-4	CASSGGQFYEKLFF	TGTGCCAGCAGTGGGGGGCAGTTTTATGAAAAACTGTTTTTT
13	NA	NA	TRBV18	TRBJ1-2	CASSPLDSYGYTF	TGTGCCAGCTCACCCCTAGACAGCTATGGCTACACCTTC
15	NA	NA	TRBV19	TRBJ1-4	CASSQGGIGNEKLFF	TGTGCCAGTAGTCAAGGGGGAATTGGAAATGAAAAACTGTTTTTT
14	TRBD2	NA	TRBV4-1	TRBJ2-1	CASSVRLAANEQFF	TGCGCCAGCTCGGTGAGACTAGCGGCCAATGAGCAGTTCTTC
15	NA	few	TRBV9	TRBJ2-7	CASSVEASVSYEQYF	TGTGCCAGCAGCGTAGAGGCTAGCGTTTCCTACGAGCAGTACTTC
16	NA	once	TRBV27	TRBJ1-3	CASMVTGIPSGNTIYF	TGTGCCAGCATGGTAACAGGGATCCCCTCTGGAAACACCATATATTTT
16	TRBD2	NA	TRBV6-2/TRBV6-3	TRBJ2-2	CASSALAGAPTGELFF	TGTGCCAGCAGTGCCCTAGCGGGGGCGCCCACCGGGGAGCTGTTTTTT
14	NA	NA	TRBV20-1	TRBJ1-2	CSASFFSDNYGYTF	TGCAGTGCTAGTTTCTTTTCCGACAATTATGGCTACACCTTC
15	TRBD1	NA	TRBV6-6	TRBJ1-5	CASNQGGGGNQPQHF	TGTGCCAGCAATCAGGGGGGCGGTGGGAATCAGCCCCAGCATTTT
13	TRBD2	NA	TRBV5-6	TRBJ2-7	CASSWRTSGDPYF	TGTGCCAGCAGTTGGAGGACTAGCGGAGATCCGTACTTC
16	NA	NA	TRBV2	TRBJ2-3	CASRAVGGSSTDTQYF	TGTGCCAGCAGAGCCGTCGGGGGATCTAGCACAGATACGCAGTATTTT
15	NA	once	TRBV25-1	TRBJ1-4	CASSPRQSQAEKLFF	TGTGCCAGCAGTCCACGACAGTCACAGGCGGAAAAACTGTTTTTT
17	NA	NA	TRBV6-2/TRBV6-3	TRBJ2-3	CASSYRAPGGSTDTQYF	TGTGCCAGCAGTTACAGAGCCCCTGGCGGGAGCACAGATACGCAGTATTTT
13	NA	few	TRBV14	TRBJ1-1	CASSLTSGTEAFF	TGTGCCAGCAGCCTAACGTCGGGGACTGAAGCTTTCTTT
15	NA	NA	TRBV9	TRBJ2-1	CASSVVASLDNEQFF	TGTGCCAGCAGCGTAGTGGCTAGCCTGGACAATGAGCAGTTCTTC
15	TRBD2	NA	TRBV7-2	TRBJ2-7	CASSRGLAGAYEQYF	TGTGCCAGCAGCCGGGGACTAGCGGGCGCCTACGAGCAGTACTTC
12	NA	NA	TRBV10-3	TRBJ2-7	CAISQQGYEQYF	TGTGCCATCAGTCAACAGGGCTACGAGCAGTACTTC
15	TRBD2	NA	TRBV10-3	TRBJ2-7	CAISEAGGLSYEQYF	TGTGCCATCAGTGAGGCCGGGGGACTATCCTACGAGCAGTACTTC
13	NA	few	TRBV5-1	TRBJ1-6	CASSQVGGSPLHF	TGCGCCAGCAGCCAGGTGGGAGGTTCACCCCTCCACTTT
16	NA	NA	TRBV7-2	TRBJ2-5	CASSLPTTRWIETQYF	TGTGCCAGCAGCTTGCCAACGACTAGATGGATAGAGACCCAGTACTTC
14	NA	few	TRBV27	TRBJ2-7	CASSLQGPIYEQYF	TGTGCCAGCAGTTTACAGGGGCCGATTTACGAGCAGTACTTC
15	NA	few	TRBV6-5	TRBJ1-6	CASRRDGDGGSPLHF	TGTGCCAGCAGGAGGGACGGGGACGGGGGTTCACCCCTCCACTTT
15	TRBD1	NA	TRBV28	TRBJ1-6	CASSWTGVTGSPLHF	TGTGCCAGCAGCTGGACAGGGGTAACTGGTTCACCCCTCCACTTT
18	TRBD2	NA	TRBV6-2/TRBV6-3	TRBJ2-2	CASSYSTSGRVNTGELFF	TGTGCCAGCAGTTACTCGACTAGCGGGAGAGTTAACACCGGGGAGCTGTTTTTT
14	NA	NA	TRBV9	TRBJ2-7	CASSPPRTSYEQYF	TGTGCCAGCAGCCCCCCCCGCACTTCCTACGAGCAGTACTTC
12	NA	NA	TRBV12-3/TRBV12-4	TRBJ1-1	CASSYQVSEAFF	TGTGCCAGCAGCTATCAGGTCTCTGAAGCTTTCTTT
17	TRBD2	once	TRBV28	TRBJ2-1	CASSSRAGLAGDNEQFF	TGTGCCAGCAGCTCCCGAGCGGGTTTAGCGGGGGACAATGAGCAGTTCTTC
18	NA	NA	TRBV28	TRBJ2-7	CASSFLGPREAGLYEQYF	TGTGCCAGCAGTTTTCTGGGACCACGGGAAGCGGGCCTTTACGAGCAGTACTTC
18	TRBD2	NA	TRBV2	TRBJ2-2	CASSEAAGLAGTVWELFF	TGTGCCAGCAGTGAAGCGGCCGGACTAGCGGGGACGGTCTGGGAGCTGTTTTTT
14	TRBD2	once	TRBV19	TRBJ2-7	CASSVRTSLGEQYF	TGTGCCAGTAGTGTCCGGACTAGTCTCGGCGAGCAGTACTTC
19	TRBD1	NA	TRBV5-5	TRBJ1-5	CASSLDVEAAGGINQPQHF	TGTGCCAGCAGCTTGGACGTTGAGGCGGCAGGGGGTATCAATCAGCCCCAGCATTTT
19	NA	once	TRBV7-9	TRBJ2-2	CASSSTVQGIPPNTGELFF	TGTGCCAGCAGCTCCACCGTCCAGGGAATCCCCCCGAACACCGGGGAGCTGTTTTTT
15	TRBD1	NA	TRBV5-4	TRBJ2-1	CASSFPTGENNEQFF	TGTGCCAGCAGCTTCCCGACAGGGGAAAACAATGAGCAGTTCTTC
15	NA	once	TRBV27	TRBJ2-2	CASSLRGSNTGELFF	TGTGCCAGCAGTTTAAGGGGGTCGAACACCGGGGAGCTGTTTTTT
14	NA	NA	TRBV28	TRBJ2-6	CATPGPTGANVLTF	TGTGCCACCCCCGGTCCCACGGGGGCCAACGTCCTGACTTTC
14	NA	NA	TRBV4-1	TRBJ1-3	CASREQGVGNTIYF	TGCGCCAGCAGAGAACAGGGAGTAGGAAACACCATATATTTT
18	TRBD1	NA	TRBV27	TRBJ2-2	CASSLSPGTGRVTGELFF	TGTGCCAGCAGTTTATCCCCTGGGACAGGGAGGGTCACCGGGGAGCTGTTTTTT
13	TRBD1	NA	TRBV10-3	TRBJ1-4	CASAGTGDEKLFF	TGTGCCAGCGCCGGGACAGGGGATGAAAAACTGTTTTTT
15	TRBD1	NA	TRBV19	TRBJ1-1	CASSLKGQGNTEAFF	TGTGCCAGTAGCCTAAAGGGACAGGGGAACACTGAAGCTTTCTTT
12	NA	NA	TRBV3-1/TRBV3-2	TRBJ1-4	CASSQDRRKLFF	TGTGCCAGCAGCCAAGATAGGAGAAAACTGTTTTTT
18	TRBD2	NA	TRBV5-1	TRBJ2-6	CASTSLAGVPSGANVLTF	TGCGCCAGCACCTCCCTAGCGGGGGTCCCCTCTGGGGCCAACGTCCTGACTTTC
13	NA	NA	TRBV2	TRBJ1-5	CASSTQGNQPQHF	TGTGCCAGCAGTACTCAGGGAAATCAGCCCCAGCATTTT
16	NA	NA	TRBV19	TRBJ1-3	CASMELGGPKGNSIYF	TGTGCCAGTATGGAGCTGGGAGGGCCGAAAGGAAACTCCATATATTTT
11	NA	NA	TRBV6-5	TRBJ1-1	CASSGGYVCFF	TGTGCCAGCAGCGGGGGGTACGTTTGTTTCTTT
15	NA	NA	TRBV4-2	TRBJ1-1	CASSQGIRDNPIAFF	TGTGCCAGCAGCCAAGGAATTCGGGACAATCCAATAGCTTTCTTT
14	NA	NA	TRBV24-1	TRBJ1-5	CATSETGSNQPQHF	TGTGCCACCAGTGAAACGGGTAGCAATCAGCCCCAGCATTTT
12	TRBD1	many	TRBV5-1	TRBJ2-1	CASRQGSNEQFF	TGCGCCAGCAGACAGGGGAGCAATGAGCAGTTCTTC
17	TRBD1	NA	TRBV28	TRBJ1-1	CASSFGFRQGAKTEAFF	TGTGCCAGCAGTTTCGGATTTCGACAGGGGGCAAAGACTGAAGCTTTCTTT
16	TRBD2	NA	TRBV2	TRBJ2-3	CASSFGLAGGRDTQYF	TGTGCCAGCAGTTTTGGACTAGCGGGGGGAAGGGATACGCAGTATTTT
14	NA	NA	TRBV24-1	TRBJ1-2	CATSGGSGSYGYTF	TGTGCCACCAGTGGAGGGTCGGGTAGCTATGGCTACACCTTC
17	NA	few	TRBV4-3	TRBJ2-2	CASSSNHAAGNTGELFF	TGCGCCAGCAGCTCGAACCACGCAGCGGGGAACACCGGGGAGCTGTTTTTT
14	TRBD1	NA	TRBV5-4	TRBJ2-5	CASREGQVQETQYF	TGTGCCAGCAGGGAAGGACAGGTTCAAGAGACCCAGTACTTC
15	TRBD1	NA	TRBV2	TRBJ1-2	CASSPGTARGYGYTF	TGTGCCAGCAGTCCCGGGACAGCCCGGGGCTATGGCTACACCTTC
15	TRBD2	NA	TRBV15	TRBJ2-3	CATTFGRLATDTQYF	TGTGCCACCACCTTCGGCCGACTAGCCACAGATACGCAGTATTTT
19	NA	NA	TRBV4-1	TRBJ2-2	CASSQGAEKYLPNTGELFF	TGCGCCAGCAGCCAAGGGGCAGAAAAATACCTCCCGAACACCGGGGAGCTGTTTTTT
13	NA	NA	TRBV29-1	TRBJ2-3	CSGRGLGTDTQYF	TGCAGCGGCCGCGGACTGGGCACAGATACGCAGTATTTT
14	TRBD1	NA	TRBV7-2	TRBJ1-5	CASSRDRGFQPQHF	TGTGCCAGCAGCCGGGACAGGGGGTTTCAGCCCCAGCATTTT